This passage covers 23 T cell receptor beta chains from one sample sequenced in a study of PD-1 blockade in classical Hodgkin lymphoma. Measured with immunoSEQ multiplex PCR; TCRdb has only the in-frame clones, and not every one. This sample carries 66,000 or so clones, 71% of them seen once, and the ten largest clones take approximately 9.9%. Relapses following autologous stem cell transplantation were seen in all patients, with brentuximab vedotin exposure varying. The source was peripheral blood mononuclear cells (PBMCs), collected before the second cycle of nivolumab. Receptors were obtained from a human donor with classical Hodgkin lymphoma.

V usage is TRBV6-1 and J usage is TRBJ1-1; D gene ambiguous. Per germline, CDR1 MNHNS and CDR2 SASEGT. The germline V and J ends were trimmed by 2 bases and 0 bases, with 10 bases remaining between them. CDR3 length: 15 amino acids. The CDR3 DNA reads TGTGCCAGCAGTGAACTTATGCCTATGAACACTGAAGCTTTCTTT. This gives the protein CASSELMPMNTEAFF.

The chain joins TRBV7-3 to TRBJ1-1; no clear D gene. The CDR3 is made up of 13 amino acids. The V gene lost 4 bases and the J gene lost 1 base, with 7 bases spanning the gap. Germline V gene lookup returns CDR1 SGHTA and CDR2 FQGTGA. CDR3 protein: CASSSRENTEAFF. CDR3 nucleotides: TGTGCCAGCAGCTCCAGAGAGAACACTGAAGCTTTCTTT.

In its sample, this clone was seen a few times. Other DNA sequences from this sample encode an identical CDR3 as well. The chain links TRBV5-8 to TRBJ2-2; unclear D gene. Deletions cut 5 bases from V and 6 bases from J, with 23 bases between. Germline V gene lookup returns CDR1 SGHTS and CDR2 YDEGEE. The CDR3 length is 17 residues. Here the CDR3 DNA reads TGTGCCAGCAGTCCCGAACGAGGCGGTGGGTTTGCCGGGGAGCTGTTTTTT. Protein sequence: CASSPERGGGFAGELFF.

The genes are TRBV6-5 and TRBJ1-1; D gene unclear. The germline V gene encodes CDR1 MNHEY and CDR2 SVGAGI. This CDR3 is built from 13 residues. Trimming stripped 6 bases from V and 1 base from J, with 9 bases between. CDR3 in DNA: TGTGCCAGCAGCCTAGGACGGAACACTGAAGCTTTCTTT. As protein: CASSLGRNTEAFF.

This sequence joins TRBV28 and TRBJ1-4; weak D call: TRBD1 (6 bases). The V end was cut by 4 bases, the J end by 5 bases, with 11 bases between. Germline V gene data show CDR1 as MDHEN and CDR2 as SYDVKM. CDR3 length: 14 amino acids. DNA for the CDR3: TGTGCCAGCAGTTCAGGACAGCAGAATGAAAAACTGTTTTTT. Residues: CASSSGQQNEKLFF.

The gene calls are TRBV7-9 and TRBJ2-5; D is undetermined. The CDR3 is made up of 14 amino acids. The germline V and J ends were trimmed by 1 base and 2 bases, with 8 bases remaining between them. Per the germline V gene, CDR1 is SEHNR and CDR2 is FQNEAQ (reference sequence). The DNA for the CDR3 is TGTGCCAGCAGCTTAGACACGACTCAAGAGACCCAGTACTTC. Translating gives CASSLDTTQETQYF.

V is TRBV6-1 and J is TRBJ1-4; D gene uncertain. Germline assignment: CDR1 MNHNS and CDR2 SASEGT. V lost 8 bases to trimming and J lost 0 bases, with 13 bases between them. The CDR3 consists of 15 residues. The CDR3 DNA follows: TGTGCCAGCGGGAGGGAGACTGCAACTAATGAAAAACTGTTTTTT. It encodes CASGRETATNEKLFF.

For this clone: The junction shows a germline mismatch at one end, possibly a read error. The chain links TRBV20-1 to TRBJ1-2; a weak D match, TRBD1 (5 bases). The CDR3 is 11 residues long. The V gene's germline CDR1 is DFQATT and CDR2 SNEGSKA (reference sequence). CDR3 sequence (DNA): TGCAGTGCTAGAGATCTTCCGAGGGACGCCTTC. It codes for CSARDLPRDAF.

The V call is TRBV19, the J call TRBJ1-5, with D possibly matching TRBD1 (5 bases). Germline V lookup: CDR1 LNHDA, CDR2 SQIVND (reference sequence). There are 16 residues in the CDR3. Trimming took 7 bases from V and 0 from J, leaving 16 bases between them. CDR3: CASTLNQGYSNQPQHF. CDR3 DNA: TGTGCCAGTACCCTGAATCAGGGTTATAGCAATCAGCCCCAGCATTTT.

V gene TRBV10-3 combines with J gene TRBJ2-7, with a tentative D call TRBD2 (6 bases). CDR1 is ENHRY, CDR2 SYGVKD, per germline. The CDR3 contains 16 residues. V lost 10 bases and J 3 bases, leaving 25 bases between the germline ends. CDR3 coding DNA: TGTGCCACTTTGGCGGAGGGAAATAAGGCGCGCTACGAGCAGTACTTC. Translation gives CATLAEGNKARYEQYF.

The chain joins TRBV28 to TRBJ1-2; D is ambiguous. Deletions cut 6 bases from V and 7 bases from J, with 15 bases between. The CDR3 loop spans 13 amino acids. CDR1 is MDHEN and CDR2 is SYDVKM in the germline V gene. This CDR3 reads CASSPSLPGGYTF. The CDR3 nucleotides are TGTGCCAGCAGCCCATCCTTGCCGGGTGGCTACACCTTC.

The CDR3 nucleotides are TGTGCCAGTAGTATGGACGATCAGGGGTGGGACACTGAAGCTTTCTTT. Translation: CASSMDDQGWDTEAFF. The chain has TRBV19 and TRBJ1-1; D may be TRBD1 (6 bases). Trimming removed 3 bases at V and 3 bases at J, with 17 bases between. The CDR3 is made up of 16 amino acids. Per the germline V gene, CDR1 is LNHDA and CDR2 is SQIVND (reference sequence). The entire variable domain, with the rest obtained from reference TRBV19 and TRBJ1-1, is as follows: DGGITQSPKYLFRKEGQNVTLSCEQNLNHDAMYWYRQDPGQGLRLIYYSQIVNDFQKGDIAEGYSVSREKKESFPLTVTSAQKNPTAFYLCASSMDDQGWDTEAFFGQGTRLTVV.

The CDR3 DNA sequence: TGTGCCAGTAGTATTGGGCGAGCAACTAATGAAAAACTGTTTTTT. Translation: CASSIGRATNEKLFF. The rearrangement joins TRBV19 to TRBJ1-4, with D unclear. The CDR3 extends over 15 amino acids. Germline assignment: CDR1 LNHDA and CDR2 SQIVND (reference sequence). V shed 3 bases and J shed 0 bases, with 8 bases lying between them.

The V and J genes are TRBV30 and TRBJ1-1; 7 bases map to TRBD1. Germline CDR1 is GTSNPN and CDR2 is SVGIG (reference sequence). V gave up 8 bases and J gave up 3 bases; unmatched junction bases: 9. There are 13 residues in the CDR3. The CDR3, as DNA: TGTGCCGTTAGGGGGCTAGGGTACACTGAAGCTTTCTTT. Translating gives CAVRGLGYTEAFF.

The chain uses TRBV7-6 and TRBJ2-1, with D perhaps matching TRBD2 (5 bases). The CDR3 has 13 residues. The germline gives CDR1 SGHVS, CDR2 FNYEAQ. V was cut by 1 base and J by 6 bases, with 7 bases left in between. CDR3 DNA: TGTGCCAGCAGCTTAGATCGGGGCAATGAGCAGTTCTTC. Residues: CASSLDRGNEQFF.

This chain links TRBV19 with TRBJ2-7; possible D gene TRBD1, 6 bases. The CDR3 runs to 16 residues. Germline assignment: CDR1 LNHDA and CDR2 SQIVND (reference sequence). Trimming pared 5 bases from V and 4 bases from J, leaving 21 bases between. The CDR3 nucleotides read TGTGCCAGTAGTCCCTCCGGGACACCGAGAGGATACGAGCAGTACTTC. Its translation: CASSPSGTPRGYEQYF. The entire variable domain, with the rest obtained from reference TRBV19 and TRBJ2-7, is as follows: DGGITQSPKYLFRKEGQNVTLSCEQNLNHDAMYWYRQDPGQGLRLIYYSQIVNDFQKGDIAEGYSVSREKKESFPLTVTSAQKNPTAFYLCASSPSGTPRGYEQYFGPGTRLTVT.

CDR3 in DNA: TGTGCCAGCAGTTGGGGGGGGCTCTCCTACGAGCAGTACTTC. Translated, it gives CASSWGGLSYEQYF. V usage is TRBV5-4 and J usage is TRBJ2-7; tentatively, D is TRBD2 (7 bases). V was shortened by 5 bases and J by 0 bases, with 12 bases between the two germline ends. Per the germline V gene, CDR1 is SGHNT and CDR2 is YYREEE (reference sequence). CDR3 length: 14 residues.

V gene TRBV19 combines with J gene TRBJ2-6; D is ambiguous. V was trimmed by 5 bases and J by 0 bases, leaving 11 bases between them. Germline V gene sequence: CDR1 LNHDA, CDR2 SQIVND (reference sequence). This CDR3 is built from 16 residues. The chain's CDR3 is CASSSILSSGANVLTF. The CDR3 nucleotides are TGTGCCAGTAGTTCGATTCTAAGCTCTGGGGCCAACGTCCTGACTTTC. The whole variable domain, filled in from reference TRBV19 and TRBJ2-6, reads DGGITQSPKYLFRKEGQNVTLSCEQNLNHDAMYWYRQDPGQGLRLIYYSQIVNDFQKGDIAEGYSVSREKKESFPLTVTSAQKNPTAFYLCASSSILSSGANVLTFGAGSRLTVL.

V and J are TRBV6-5 and TRBJ1-2; D gene ambiguous. From germline, CDR1 is MNHEY and CDR2 SVGAGI. Trimming cost V 4 bases and J 4 bases, with 7 bases left between them. The CDR3 has 12 amino acids. The CDR3: CASSSGGYGYTF. Here the CDR3 DNA reads TGTGCCAGCAGTTCCGGTGGCTATGGCTACACCTTC.

The V and J genes are TRBV28 and TRBJ2-5, with 9 bases that match TRBD2. The CDR3 has 16 amino acids. After removal of 4 bases from V and 5 bases from J, the junction contained 11 bases not matched to a gene. Germline assignment: CDR1 MDHEN and CDR2 SYDVKM. The CDR3 sequence is CASSSGLAGAKETQYF. The CDR3 nucleotides are TGTGCCAGCAGTTCAGGGTTAGCGGGGGCGAAGGAGACCCAGTACTTC.

V is TRBV19 and J is TRBJ1-2; D is uncertain. The CDR3 length is 14 residues. V was cut by 3 bases and J by 0 bases, with 8 bases left in between. Germline lookup yields CDR1 LNHDA and CDR2 SQIVND (reference sequence). CDR3 nucleotide sequence: TGTGCCAGTAGTATGTCCCTAACTAACTATGGCTACACCTTC. Translating gives CASSMSLTNYGYTF.

The genes are TRBV7-2 and TRBJ1-5; D gene uncertain. V was cut by 1 base and J by 0 bases, with 7 bases left in between. Per germline, CDR1 SGHTA and CDR2 FQGNSA. The CDR3 totals 15 residues. The chain's CDR3 is CASSLGVYSNQPQHF. The CDR3 DNA follows: TGTGCCAGCAGCTTAGGAGTCTATAGCAATCAGCCCCAGCATTTT.

The genes are TRBV7-6 and TRBJ2-7; D perhaps matches TRBD2 (6 bases). This CDR3 region has 14 residues. The V end was cut by 1 base, the J end by 1 base, with 8 bases between. The germline gives CDR1 SGHVS, CDR2 FNYEAQ. The CDR3 nucleotides read TGTGCCAGCAGCTTAGGCGGACTATCCTACGAGCAGTACTTC. Its translation is CASSLGGLSYEQYF.